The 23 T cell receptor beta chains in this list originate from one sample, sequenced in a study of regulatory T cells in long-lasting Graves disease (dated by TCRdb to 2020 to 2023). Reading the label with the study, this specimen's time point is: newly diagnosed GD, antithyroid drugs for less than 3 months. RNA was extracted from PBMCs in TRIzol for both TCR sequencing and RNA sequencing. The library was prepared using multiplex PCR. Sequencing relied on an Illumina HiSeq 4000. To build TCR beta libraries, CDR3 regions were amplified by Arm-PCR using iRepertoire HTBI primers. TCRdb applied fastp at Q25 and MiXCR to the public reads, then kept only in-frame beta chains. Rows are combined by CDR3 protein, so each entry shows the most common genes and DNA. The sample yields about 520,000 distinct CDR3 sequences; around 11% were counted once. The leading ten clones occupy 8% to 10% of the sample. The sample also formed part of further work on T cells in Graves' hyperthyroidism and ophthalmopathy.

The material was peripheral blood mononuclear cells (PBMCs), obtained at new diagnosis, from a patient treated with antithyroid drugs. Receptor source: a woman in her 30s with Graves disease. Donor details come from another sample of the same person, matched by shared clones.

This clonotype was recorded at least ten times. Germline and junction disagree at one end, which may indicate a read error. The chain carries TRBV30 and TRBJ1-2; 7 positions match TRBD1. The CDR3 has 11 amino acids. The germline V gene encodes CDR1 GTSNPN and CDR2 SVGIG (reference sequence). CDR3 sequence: CAWSERTGLRF. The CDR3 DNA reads TGTGCCTGGAGTGAGCGGACAGGTCTCCGATTC. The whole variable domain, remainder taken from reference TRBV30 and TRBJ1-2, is SQTIHQWPATLVQPVGSPLSLECTVEGTSNPNLYWYRQAAGRGLQLLFYSVGIGQISSEVPQNLSASRPQDRQFILSSKKLLLSDSGFYLCAWSERTGLRFGSGTRLTVV.

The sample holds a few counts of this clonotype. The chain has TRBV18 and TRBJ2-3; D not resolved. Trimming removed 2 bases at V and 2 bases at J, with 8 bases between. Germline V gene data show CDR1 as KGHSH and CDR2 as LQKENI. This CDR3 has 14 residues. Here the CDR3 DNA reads TGTGCCAGCTCACCAAAGCTCGCCACAGATACGCAGTATTTT. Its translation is CASSPKLATDTQYF.

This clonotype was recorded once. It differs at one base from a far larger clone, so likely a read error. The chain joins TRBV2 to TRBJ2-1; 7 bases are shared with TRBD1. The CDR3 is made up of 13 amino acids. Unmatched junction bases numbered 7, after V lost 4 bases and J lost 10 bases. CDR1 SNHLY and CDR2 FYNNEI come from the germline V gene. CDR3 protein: CASSGDSSYEQFF. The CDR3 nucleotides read TGTGCCAGCAGTGGGGACAGTTCCTACGAGCAGTTCTTC.

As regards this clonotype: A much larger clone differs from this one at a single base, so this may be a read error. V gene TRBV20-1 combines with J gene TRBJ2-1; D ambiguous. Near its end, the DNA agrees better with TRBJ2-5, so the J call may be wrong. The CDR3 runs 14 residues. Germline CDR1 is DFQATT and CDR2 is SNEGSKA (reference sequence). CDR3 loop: CSASRTFSGETQYF. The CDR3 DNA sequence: TGCAGTGCTAGCCGGACGTTTTCGGGAGAGACCCAGTACTTC.

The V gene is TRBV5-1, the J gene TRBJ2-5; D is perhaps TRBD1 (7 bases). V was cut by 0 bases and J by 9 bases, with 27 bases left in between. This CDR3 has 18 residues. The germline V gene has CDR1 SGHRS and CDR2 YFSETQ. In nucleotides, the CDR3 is TGCGCCAGCAGCTTGGCCCCAGGGCAGGGGGGTGACTTCGGGGCCCAGTACTTC. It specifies CASSLAPGQGGDFGAQYF.

As DNA, the CDR3 is TGCGCCAGCAGCTTGAAAGTGGCAACCCTGAACACTGAAGCTTTCTTT. Protein: CASSLKVATLNTEAFF. The chain employs TRBV5-1 and TRBJ1-1; D remains ambiguous. The V end lost 1 base, the J end lost 0 bases, and 13 bases lay between the germline ends. The CDR3 covers 16 residues. Germline-derived CDR1 and CDR2 are SGHRS and YFSETQ.

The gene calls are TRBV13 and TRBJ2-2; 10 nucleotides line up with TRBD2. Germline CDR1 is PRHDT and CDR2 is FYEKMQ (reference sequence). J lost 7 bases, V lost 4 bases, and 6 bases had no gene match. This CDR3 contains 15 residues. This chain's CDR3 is CASSSPGLASGELFF. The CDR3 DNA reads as TGTGCCAGCAGCTCTCCGGGACTAGCGAGCGGGGAGCTGTTTTTT.

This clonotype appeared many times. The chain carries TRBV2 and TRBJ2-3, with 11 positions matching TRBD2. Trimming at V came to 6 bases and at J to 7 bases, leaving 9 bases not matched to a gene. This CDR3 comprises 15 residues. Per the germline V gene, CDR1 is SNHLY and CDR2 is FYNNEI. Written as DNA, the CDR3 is TGTGCCAGCAGAGGGCCTAGCGGGAGGATGAATACGCAGTATTTT. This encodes CASRGPSGRMNTQYF.

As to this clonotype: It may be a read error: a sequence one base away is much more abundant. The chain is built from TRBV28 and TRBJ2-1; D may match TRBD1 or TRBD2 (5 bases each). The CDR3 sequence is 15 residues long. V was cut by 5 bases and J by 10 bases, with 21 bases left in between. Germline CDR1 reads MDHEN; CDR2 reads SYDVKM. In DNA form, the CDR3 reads TGTGCCAGCAGTGTCACAGGATTCGGGGTGGGGGAGCAGTTCTTC. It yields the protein CASSVTGFGVGEQFF.

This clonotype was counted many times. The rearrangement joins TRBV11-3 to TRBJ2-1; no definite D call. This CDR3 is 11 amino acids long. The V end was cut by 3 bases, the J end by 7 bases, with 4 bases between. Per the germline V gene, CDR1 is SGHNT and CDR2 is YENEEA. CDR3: CASSFWNEQFF. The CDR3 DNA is TGTGCCAGCAGCTTCTGGAATGAGCAGTTCTTC.

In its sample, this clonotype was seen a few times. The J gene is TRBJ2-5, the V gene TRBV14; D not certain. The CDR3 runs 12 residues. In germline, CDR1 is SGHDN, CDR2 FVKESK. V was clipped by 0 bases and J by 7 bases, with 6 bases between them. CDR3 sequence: CASSQEDATQYF. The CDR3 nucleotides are TGTGCCAGCAGCCAAGAGGACGCGACCCAGTACTTC.

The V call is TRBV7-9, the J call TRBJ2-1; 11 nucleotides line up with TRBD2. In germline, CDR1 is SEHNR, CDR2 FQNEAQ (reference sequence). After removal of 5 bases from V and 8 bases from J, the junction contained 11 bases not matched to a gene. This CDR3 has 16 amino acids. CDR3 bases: TGTGCCAGCAGCGCGTCGACTAGCGGGGTCTTCGATGAGCAGTTCTTC. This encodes CASSASTSGVFDEQFF.

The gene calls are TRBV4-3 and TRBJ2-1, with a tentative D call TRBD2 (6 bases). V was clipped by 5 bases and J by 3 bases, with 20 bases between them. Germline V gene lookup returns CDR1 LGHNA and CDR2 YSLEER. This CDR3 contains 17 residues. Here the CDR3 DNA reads TGCGCCAGCAGCGTGAGCCCTAGCGCCACTCGCTACAATGAGCAGTTCTTC. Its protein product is CASSVSPSATRYNEQFF.

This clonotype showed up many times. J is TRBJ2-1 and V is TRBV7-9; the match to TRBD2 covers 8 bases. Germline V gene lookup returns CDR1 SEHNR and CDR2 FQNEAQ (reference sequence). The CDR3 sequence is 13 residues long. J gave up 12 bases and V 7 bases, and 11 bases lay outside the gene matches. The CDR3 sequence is CASKPAAGVLQFF. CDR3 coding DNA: TGTGCCAGCAAACCCGCAGCGGGAGTATTGCAGTTCTTC.

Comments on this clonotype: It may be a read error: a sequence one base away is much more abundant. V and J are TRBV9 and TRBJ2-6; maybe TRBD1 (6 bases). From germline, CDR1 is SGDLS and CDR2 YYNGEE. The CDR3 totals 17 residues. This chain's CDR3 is CAGSSVAGATGANVLTF. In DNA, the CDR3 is TGTGCCGGCAGCTCCGTGGCAGGGGCGACTGGGGCCAACGTCCTGACTTTC.

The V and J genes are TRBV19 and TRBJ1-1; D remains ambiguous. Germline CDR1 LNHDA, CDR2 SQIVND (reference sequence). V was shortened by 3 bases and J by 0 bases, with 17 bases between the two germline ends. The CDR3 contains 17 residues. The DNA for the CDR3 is TGTGCCAGTAGTATGTTCCGGAGAGGCCTTCTGAACACTGAAGCTTTCTTT. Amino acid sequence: CASSMFRRGLLNTEAFF.

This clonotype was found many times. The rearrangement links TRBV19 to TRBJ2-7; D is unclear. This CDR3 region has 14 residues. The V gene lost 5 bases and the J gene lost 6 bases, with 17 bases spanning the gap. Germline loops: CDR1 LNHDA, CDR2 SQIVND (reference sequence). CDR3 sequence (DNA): TGTGCCAGTAGTCGTTCGGCCGCACCGGTCGAGCAGTACTTC. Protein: CASSRSAAPVEQYF.

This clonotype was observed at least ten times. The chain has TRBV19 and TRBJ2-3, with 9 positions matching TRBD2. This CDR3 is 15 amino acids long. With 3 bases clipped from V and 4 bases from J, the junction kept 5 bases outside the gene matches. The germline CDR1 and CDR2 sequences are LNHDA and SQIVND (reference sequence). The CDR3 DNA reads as TGTGCCAGTAGTATCGGGCTAGCGGGATCAGATACGCAGTATTTT. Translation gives CASSIGLAGSDTQYF.

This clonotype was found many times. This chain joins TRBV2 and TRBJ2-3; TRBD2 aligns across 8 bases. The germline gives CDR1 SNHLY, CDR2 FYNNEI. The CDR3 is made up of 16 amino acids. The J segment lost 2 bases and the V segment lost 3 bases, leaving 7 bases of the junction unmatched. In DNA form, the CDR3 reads TGTGCCAGCAGTGATCTGGCGGGAGGTTCCACAGATACGCAGTATTTT. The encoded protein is CASSDLAGGSTDTQYF. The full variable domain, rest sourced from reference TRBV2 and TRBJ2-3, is EPEVTQTPSHQVTQMGQEVILRCVPISNHLYFYWYRQILGQKVEFLVSFYNNEISEKSEIFDDQFSVERPDGSNFTLKIRSTKLEDSAMYFCASSDLAGGSTDTQYFGPGTRLTVL.

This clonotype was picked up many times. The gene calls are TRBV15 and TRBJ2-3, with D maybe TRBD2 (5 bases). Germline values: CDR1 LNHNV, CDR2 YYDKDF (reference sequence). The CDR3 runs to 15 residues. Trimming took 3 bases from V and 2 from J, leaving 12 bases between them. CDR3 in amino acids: CATSRRTGITDTQYF. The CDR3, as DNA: TGTGCCACCAGCAGGAGGACTGGAATCACAGATACGCAGTATTTT.

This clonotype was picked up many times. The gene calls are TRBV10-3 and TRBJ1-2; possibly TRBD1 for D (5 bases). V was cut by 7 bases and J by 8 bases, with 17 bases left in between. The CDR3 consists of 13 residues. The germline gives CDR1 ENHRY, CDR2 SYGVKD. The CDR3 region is CAITLEGVGGYTF. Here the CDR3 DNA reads TGTGCCATCACCCTGGAAGGGGTAGGCGGCTACACCTTC.

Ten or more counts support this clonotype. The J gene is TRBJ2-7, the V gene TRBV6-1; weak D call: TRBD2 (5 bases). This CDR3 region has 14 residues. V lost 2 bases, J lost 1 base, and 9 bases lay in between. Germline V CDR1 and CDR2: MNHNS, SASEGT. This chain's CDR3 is CASSELGKSYEQYF. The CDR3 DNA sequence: TGTGCCAGCAGTGAACTCGGGAAATCCTACGAGCAGTACTTC.

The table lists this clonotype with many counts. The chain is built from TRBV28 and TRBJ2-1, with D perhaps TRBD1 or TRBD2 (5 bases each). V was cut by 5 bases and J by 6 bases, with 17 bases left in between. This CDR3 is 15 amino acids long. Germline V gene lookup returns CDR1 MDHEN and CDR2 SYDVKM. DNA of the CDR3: TGTGCCAGCAGTACCACCGGGACGGCAGTCAATGAGCAGTTCTTC. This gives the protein CASSTTGTAVNEQFF.